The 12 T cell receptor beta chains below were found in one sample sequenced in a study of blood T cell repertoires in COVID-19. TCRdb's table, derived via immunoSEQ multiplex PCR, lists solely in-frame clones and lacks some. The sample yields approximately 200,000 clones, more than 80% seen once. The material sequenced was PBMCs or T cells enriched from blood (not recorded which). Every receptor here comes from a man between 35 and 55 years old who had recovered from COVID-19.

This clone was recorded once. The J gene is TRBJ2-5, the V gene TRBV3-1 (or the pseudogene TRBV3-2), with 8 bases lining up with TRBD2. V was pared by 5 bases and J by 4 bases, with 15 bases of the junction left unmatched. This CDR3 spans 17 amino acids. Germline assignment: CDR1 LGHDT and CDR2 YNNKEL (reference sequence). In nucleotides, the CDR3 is TGTGCCAGCAGCACCCAATCGGGGGGGCGCGCGGGAGAGACCCAGTACTTC. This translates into CASSTQSGGRAGETQYF.

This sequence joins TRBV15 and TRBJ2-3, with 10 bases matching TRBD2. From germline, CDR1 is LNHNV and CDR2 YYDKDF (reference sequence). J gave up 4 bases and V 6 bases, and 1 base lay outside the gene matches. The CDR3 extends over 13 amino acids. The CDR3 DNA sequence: TGTGCCACCAGGACTAGCGGGTCAGATACGCAGTATTTT. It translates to CATRTSGSDTQYF.

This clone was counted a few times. The CDR3 sequence is CASNIRGSGQPQHF. CDR3 nucleotide sequence: TGTGCCAGTAACATCCGAGGGAGCGGTCAGCCCCAGCATTTT. The chain uses TRBV19 and TRBJ1-5; no definite D call. There are 14 residues in the CDR3. Germline lookup yields CDR1 LNHDA and CDR2 SQIVND (reference sequence). The V end lost 7 bases, the J end lost 6 bases, and 16 bases lay between the germline ends.

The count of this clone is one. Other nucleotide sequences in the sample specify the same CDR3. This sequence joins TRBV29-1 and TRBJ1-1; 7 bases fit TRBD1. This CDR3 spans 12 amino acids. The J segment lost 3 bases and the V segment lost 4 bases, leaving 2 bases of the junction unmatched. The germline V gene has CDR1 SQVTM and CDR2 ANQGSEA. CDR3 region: CSVAGGYTEAFF. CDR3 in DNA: TGCAGCGTTGCAGGGGGGTACACTGAAGCTTTCTTT.

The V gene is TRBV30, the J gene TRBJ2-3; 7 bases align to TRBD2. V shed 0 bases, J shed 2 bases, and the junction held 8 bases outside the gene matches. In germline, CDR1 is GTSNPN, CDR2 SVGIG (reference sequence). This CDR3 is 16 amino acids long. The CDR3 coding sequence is TGTGCCTGGAGTGTAGGAGCGGGGATATCCACAGATACGCAGTATTTT. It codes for CAWSVGAGISTDTQYF.

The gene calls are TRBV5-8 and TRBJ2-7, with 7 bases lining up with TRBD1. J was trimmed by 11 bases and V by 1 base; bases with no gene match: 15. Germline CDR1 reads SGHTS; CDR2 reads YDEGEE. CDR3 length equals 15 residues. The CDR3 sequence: CASSLSRGRNPLKYF. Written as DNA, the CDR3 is TGTGCCAGCAGCTTGTCGAGGGGGCGGAATCCTTTGAAGTACTTC.

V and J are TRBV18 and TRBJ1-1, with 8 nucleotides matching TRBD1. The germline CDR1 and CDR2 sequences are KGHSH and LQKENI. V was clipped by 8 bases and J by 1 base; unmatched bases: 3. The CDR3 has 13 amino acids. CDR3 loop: CASGQGENTEAFF. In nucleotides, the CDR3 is TGTGCCAGCGGACAGGGTGAGAACACTGAAGCTTTCTTT. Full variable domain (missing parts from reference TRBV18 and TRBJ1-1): NAGVMQNPRHLVRRRGQEARLRCSPMKGHSHVYWYRQLPEEGLKFMVYLQKENIIDESGMPKERFSAEFPKEGPSILRIQQVVRGDSAAYFCASGQGENTEAFFGQGTRLTVV.

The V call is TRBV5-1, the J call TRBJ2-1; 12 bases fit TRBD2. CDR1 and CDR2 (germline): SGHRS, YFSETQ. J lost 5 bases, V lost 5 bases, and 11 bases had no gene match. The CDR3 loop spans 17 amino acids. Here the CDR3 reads CASSGIGTSGPHNEQFF. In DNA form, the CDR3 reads TGCGCCAGCAGTGGTATAGGGACTAGCGGGCCACACAATGAGCAGTTCTTC.

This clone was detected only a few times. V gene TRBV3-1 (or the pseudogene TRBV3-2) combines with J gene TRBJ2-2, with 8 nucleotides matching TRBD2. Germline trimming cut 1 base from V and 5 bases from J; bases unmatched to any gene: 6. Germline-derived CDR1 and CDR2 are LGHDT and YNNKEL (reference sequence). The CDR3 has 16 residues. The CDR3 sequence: CASSQGRGGLTGELFF. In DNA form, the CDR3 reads TGTGCCAGCAGCCAAGGACGGGGGGGCCTTACCGGGGAGCTGTTTTTT.

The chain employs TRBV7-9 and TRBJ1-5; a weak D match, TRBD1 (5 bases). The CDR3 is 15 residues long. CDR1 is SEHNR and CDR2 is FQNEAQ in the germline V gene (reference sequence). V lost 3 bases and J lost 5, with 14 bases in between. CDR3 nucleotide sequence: TGTGCCAGCAGCTTTTCGGACACCCGCGATCAGCCCCAGCATTTT. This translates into CASSFSDTRDQPQHF.

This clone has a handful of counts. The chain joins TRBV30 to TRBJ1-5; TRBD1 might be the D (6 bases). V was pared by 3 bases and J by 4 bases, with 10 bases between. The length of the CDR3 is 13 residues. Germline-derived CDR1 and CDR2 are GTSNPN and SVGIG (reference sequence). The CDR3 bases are TGTGCCTGGAGCGGACAGACAAATCAGCCCCAGCATTTT. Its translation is CAWSGQTNQPQHF.

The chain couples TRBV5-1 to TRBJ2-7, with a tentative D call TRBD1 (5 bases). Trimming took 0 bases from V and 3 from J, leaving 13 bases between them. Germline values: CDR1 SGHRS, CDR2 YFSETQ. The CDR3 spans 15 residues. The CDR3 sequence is CASSLAPGKSYEQYF. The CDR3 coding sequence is TGCGCCAGCAGCTTGGCCCCAGGGAAAAGCTACGAGCAGTACTTC.